The present entry profiles one T cell receptor (beta chain) with its context. The test was conducted at deep level. Measured with immunoSEQ multiplex PCR; TCRdb has only the in-frame clones, and not every one. Of about 2.3 million clones listed, 85% to 95% are singletons. These data come from a study of shared clonotypes between healthy human individuals. CD45RA+ naive and CD45RA-negative memory subsets were separated from CD4+ cells. The CDR3 runs to 14 residues. The ends were cut back, 2 bases at V and 4 bases at J, with 10 bases in the middle. From germline, CDR1 is SGHKS and CDR2 YYEKEE (reference sequence).

The receptor was derived from a man younger than 35 in good health. Some clones in this sample may be carry-over from other donors' samples. The sequenced sample consisted of naive CD4+ T cells from PBMCs. Subset: CD45RA+ positively selected. The chain carries TRBV5-5 and TRBJ1-3; a weak D match, TRBD1 (6 bases). The CDR3 reads CASSLPGVGNTIYF. The DNA for the CDR3 is TGTGCCAGCAGCTTACCAGGGGTAGGAAACACCATATATTTT.